What follows is one T cell receptor beta chain and its context. What it binds is not known. A second 7 to 11 cycle PCR used barcoded and J-beta primers. A template-switch adaptor with 12 random nucleotides tagged each cDNA molecule. TCRdb re-analysed the 5' RACE reads in MiXCR, keeping a single row per CDR3 protein. The table has about 900,000 distinct CDR3 sequences, around 48% seen once. These data originate in a study of blood T cells in healthy people across ages. Study information: Template switching picked up about one barcoded beta molecule for each two T cells.

The CDR3 totals 14 residues. Trimming removed 5 bases at V and 8 bases at J, with 18 bases between. Germline CDR1 reads SGHTA; CDR2 reads FQGNSA. Study outcomes and limitations: Naive CD4+ cell counts and diversity both ran higher in long-lived than in aged donors.

The receptor's source is a young man in good health. Input material: blood. The chain links TRBV7-2 to TRBJ1-2, with unresolved D. The CDR3 region is CASSLPQTRWGYTF. The CDR3 DNA follows: TGTGCCAGCAGCCTGCCACAGACACGATGGGGCTACACCTTC.